What follows is one T cell receptor (beta chain) and its context. The same CDR3 can be traced to other DNA sequences in this sample. Original methodology: Reference gene primers were amplified, and this amplification served to estimate nucleated cell counts. Libraries were prepared by immunoSEQ multiplex PCR; TCRdb keeps only in-frame clonotypes and omits some of them. The V and J calls and the clone size are those of that table, but D and trimming were determined from the DNA. Found here are 200,000 to 300,000 clones, roughly 84% of them singletons; the top ten hold 4.2%. This specimen belongs to a study of blood T cell repertoires in COVID-19. On the study more broadly: Material from acute and convalescent COVID-19 was sourced from the United States, Italy and Spain. PBMCs, B-cell-depleted T cells, or T cells were the source of the cDNA or gDNA that made up the material.

This CDR3 region has 12 residues. Per the germline V gene, CDR1 is SEHNR and CDR2 is FQNEAQ (reference sequence). V was trimmed by 5 bases and J by 1 base, leaving 6 bases between them. The rearrangement links TRBV7-9 to TRBJ2-7; D unclear. This TCR derives from a man aged 60-69 years with acute or convalescent COVID-19. Sequencing used peripheral blood. The CDR3 protein is CASSPSSYEQYF. The CDR3 DNA is TGTGCCAGCAGCCCCTCGTCCTACGAGCAGTACTTC.